This T cell receptor (beta chain) was identified during a study of cytomegalovirus exposure and HLA in healthy donors (dated by TCRdb to about 2017). Looking at the study overall: In an earlier analysis of approximately 640 of the donors, about 270 Gb of sequence data and 90 million to 130 million unique TCR beta sequences from some 170 million T cells were reported. The study aimed to test whether signatures of past pathogen exposure could be identified by cataloging public T cell receptors. The number of typed donors differed by locus: about 620-640 for A, B, C, DRB1 and DQB1; about 520 for DQA1; about 600 for DPA1; and roughly 490 for DPB1. Across roughly 420 genotyped donors of the cohort, an average of about 240,000 unique TCR beta nucleotide sequences per donor were sequenced, and roughly 18% of those sequences were non-productive. High-throughput TCR immunosequencing, statistical association of individual TCRs with disease status, and machine learning were combined to predict cytomegalovirus infection status. All discovery cohort repertoires had been generated on a single sequencing platform. Of the roughly 400 genotyped donors, 75% to 85% were placed in the genetic ancestry cluster associated with self-reported Caucasian donors. In an earlier analysis of 550 to 700 of the donors, high-throughput TCR beta sequencing was used to judge whether each TCR beta V gene segment behaved as functional or pseudogenic. Donor age, sex, ethnicity and CMV serostatus were compiled alongside the repertoire data. A later analysis re-analyzed previously published TCR beta repertoires from roughly 630 donors and added high-resolution HLA genotyping to study TCR occurrence patterns. HLA typing included class I and class II loci at four-digit resolution. The study profiled the T cell repertoires of hundreds of subjects by immunosequencing and related them to cytomegalovirus serostatus. Rather than using new phenotypic data, the later analysis identified candidate immune exposures from TCR beta sequences and from how often those sequences occurred across donors. A separate validation cohort of approximately 130 different subjects was used in addition to the approximately 640-subject first cohort. Because of strong linkage in the cohort, roughly five DR-DQ haplotypes were treated as single units for association and clustering. Genome-wide SNP genotypes for about 65% of the 666 donors were used in a later genetic analysis, which treated that subset as a discovery cohort. Roughly 300 gigabases of sequencing data and 78 million or so unique TCR sequences were included in an early release covering about 700 HLA-typed donors.

Receptor libraries were prepared by the immunoSEQ multiplex PCR assay. For the multiplex PCR, a mixture combining 60 forward primers for TCR Vbeta segments and 13 reverse primers for TCR Jbeta segments was used. Amplification of the CDR3 region of rearranged TCR beta genes was performed with a multiplex PCR assay on genomic DNA. The amplified TCR beta libraries were sequenced on the Illumina HiSeq System as 87-base-pair reads. Processing in the source paper ran as follows. A later analysis counted about 82 million unique TCR beta chains across the 666 repertoires, and 10 million to 12 million of these chains were shared by at least two donors. To remove PCR and sequencing errors, raw reads were error-corrected and collapsed into unique sequences using a nearest-neighbor algorithm that merged closely related sequences. To assign V, D and J gene segments, CDR3 sequences were aligned to IMGT reference sequences. For a sequence to be retained, a match of at least six nucleotides was required to both a V gene segment and a J gene segment. A rearrangement was called productive if the CDR3 had no stop codons and remained in frame with V and J, and every other rearrangement was called non-productive. Following IMGT convention, CDR3 was defined as the stretch from the second conserved V-encoded cysteine up to the conserved J-encoded phenylalanine. The earlier analysis of fewer than 750 of the donors excluded sequences that lacked an unambiguous match to a single V gene segment. An earlier analysis of some 500 of the donors classified V segments as functional when productive rearrangements were above 56.7% and as segregating when the standard deviation between donors was above 5%. To diagnose cytomegalovirus status from the catalog of TCR beta chain sequences, a statistical classification framework was built. V and J gene assignment, in a later analysis, came from comparing TCR nucleotide sequences with IMGT/GENE-DB human TR gene sequences. In a later analysis, CDR3 sequences and most-parsimonious VDJ recombination scenarios were assigned using the TCRdist pipeline. In a later analysis, each TCR beta chain was defined by its CDR3 amino acid sequence together with its V-gene family, and reads lacking a unique V-gene family were excluded. A later analysis removed 450 to 600 highly shared, low-generation-probability nucleotide sequences to deal with suspected cross-contamination and a sequencing artifact. In a later analysis, a clonal expansion index was calculated for each public chain from normalized within-repertoire ranks of inferred template counts. A later analysis computed generation probabilities with a VDJ recombination model fitted to out-of-frame rearrangements, and checked the results against IGoR. In a later analysis, TCR-TCR, TCR-HLA and TCR-CMV co-occurrence was scored with hypergeometric tests, and a repertoire-size bias correction was applied to TCR pairs. A later analysis estimated false discovery rates by permuting HLA or CMV assignments 20 times. In a later analysis, co-occurring TCRs were grouped using DBSCAN, and TCRdist sequence similarity was added for clustering within HLA-allele-positive subsets. Repertoires with fewer than 30,000 or more than 120,000 public chains were left out of co-occurrence clustering, as were about 5 repertoires with anomalous nucleotide sharing. TCRdb limited this immuneACCESS table to in-frame rearrangements with V and J called. A share of clones is missing; checked studies link under half to unresolved V genes, and the rest is unexplained. V and J calls plus clone size are reproduced from that table; the DNA served to infer D and trimming. The sample includes a few hundred thousand clones, with about 93% observed a single time. Around 1.7% of the sample is held by the ten biggest clonotypes.

V loses 0 bases of germline sequence and J loses 5 bases, and the interval between the two ends is 14 bases. Measured from the cysteine to the phenylalanine, the CDR3 is 15 residues long. CDR3 DNA only is kept here, 45 bases in frame from base 1. CDR1 and CDR2, looked up from the germline V gene (reference sequence), are GTSNPN and SVGIG. A remark on this clone: This clone's antigen is unknown. No base qualities exist here, and no much larger clone lies one base off it.

The cohort was made up of about 610 healthy bone marrow donors. At the time of sampling, all cohort members were nominally healthy, though unrecorded immune exposures were likely present. The donor tested CMV seronegative and was one of the 352 seronegative cohort members. Each donor provided a peripheral blood sample, and peripheral blood mononuclear cells were used for TCR beta sequencing. The Qiagen DNeasy Blood Extraction Kit was used to extract genomic DNA from the blood cell samples. Overall study results and their limits: In vitro tests confirmed that a few of the cytomegalovirus-associated TCR beta chains recognize cytomegalovirus antigens. Because the 87-base-pair reads could not distinguish some IMGT-functional V segments, including TRBV6-2 and TRBV6-3, those segments were excluded. The earlier analysis of a few hundred of the donors excluded fewer than 20 rarely observed V segments, including chromosome 9 orphons, because counts were too low. The classifier was reported to diagnose cytomegalovirus status with high specificity and sensitivity in both the original and validation cohorts. Roughly uniform sequencing depth across donors was assumed in presence/absence analyses, although this assumption may not hold. In the study, around 150 TCR beta chains were listed as associated with cytomegalovirus. A further reported finding was that TCR beta sequences accurately predicted the HLA-A and HLA-B alleles for most subjects in the first cohort. Correlated functional status among segregating V segments might be attributable to linkage disequilibrium, but an unknown experimental factor could not be ruled out. In a later analysis, TCR association rates were found to vary across HLA loci, with the most associated TCRs seen for DRB1 alleles and the fewest for HLA-C alleles. According to a later analysis, most CMV-associated TCR beta chains appeared to be HLA-restricted, and the HLA associations seemed to be driven largely by CMV exposure. When HLA alleles, especially DR and DQ, strongly co-occurred, attributing TCR associations to individual alleles was difficult. At a false discovery rate of 0.05, a later analysis linked some 18,000 TCR beta sequences to specific HLA alleles. An association between a missense DCLRE1C variant and V-gene and J-gene trimming of TCR beta chains was found in a later genetic analysis and replicated in an independent cohort. The cohort was sequenced for TCR beta chains only, and without alpha or paired-chain data the features that could be detected were limited. A group of highly shared sequence variants was considered likely to be a technical artifact of the sequencing pipeline. In an earlier analysis of some 550 of the donors, most TCR beta V segments were observed in productive rearrangements about 87% or about 30% of the time, broadly matching IMGT annotations. While some public TCRs were present in many individuals, most TCR sequences turned up only very rarely across donors. In a later analysis, HLA-associated TCR beta chains showed more clonal expansion and lower generation probabilities than non-associated chains that were equally common. According to the authors, the approach could potentially be generalized to other disease states and immunological phenotypes. A later analysis reported that several top co-occurrence clusters appeared linked to parvovirus B19, influenza, CMV and Epstein-Barr virus. Immune exposure information for the cohort was limited to CMV serostatus. Because HLA typing was unavailable for some donors at each locus, only the typed subset was used in association tests. A later genetic analysis reported fewer N-insertions in productive TCRs among donors in an Asian-associated ancestry cluster than the roughly 620-donor mean.

In this chain, TRBV30 is recombined with TRBJ2-1; perhaps TRBD1 is the D gene, with 6 bases matching. Sequenced: PBMCs. The TCR sequence derives from a girl aged 2 to 10 in good health and CMV-seronegative. The nucleotide sequence reads as follows: TGTGCCTGGAGTGTAGGTATCGGACAGAACAATGAGCAGTTCTTC. Its protein reads: CAWSVGIGQNNEQFF.